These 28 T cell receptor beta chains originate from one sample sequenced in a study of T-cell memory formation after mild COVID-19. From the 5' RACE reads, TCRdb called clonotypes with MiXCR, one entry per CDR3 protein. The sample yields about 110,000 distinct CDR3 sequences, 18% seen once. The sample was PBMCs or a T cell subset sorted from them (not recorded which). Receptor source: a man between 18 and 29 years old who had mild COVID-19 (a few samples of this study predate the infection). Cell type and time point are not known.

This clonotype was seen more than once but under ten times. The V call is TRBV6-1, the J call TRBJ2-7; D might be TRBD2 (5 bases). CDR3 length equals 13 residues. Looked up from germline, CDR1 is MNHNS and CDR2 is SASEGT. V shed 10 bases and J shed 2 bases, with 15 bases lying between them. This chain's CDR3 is CATRGQMTYEQYF. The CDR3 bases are TGTGCCACCCGAGGGCAGATGACCTACGAGCAGTACTTC.

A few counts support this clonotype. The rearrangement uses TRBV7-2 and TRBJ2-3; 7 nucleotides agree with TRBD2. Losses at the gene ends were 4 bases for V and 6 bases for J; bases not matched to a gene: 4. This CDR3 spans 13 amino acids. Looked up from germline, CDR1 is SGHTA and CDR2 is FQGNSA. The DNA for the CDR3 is TGTGCCAGCAGCTGGACTAGTCCCGATACGCAGTATTTT. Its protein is CASSWTSPDTQYF.

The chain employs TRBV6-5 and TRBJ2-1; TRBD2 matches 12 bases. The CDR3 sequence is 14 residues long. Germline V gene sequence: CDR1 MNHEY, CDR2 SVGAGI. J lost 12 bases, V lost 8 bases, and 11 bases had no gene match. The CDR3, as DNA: TGTGCCAGCGGGCCGGGACTAGCGGGCGCGGGGCAGTTCTTC. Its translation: CASGPGLAGAGQFF.

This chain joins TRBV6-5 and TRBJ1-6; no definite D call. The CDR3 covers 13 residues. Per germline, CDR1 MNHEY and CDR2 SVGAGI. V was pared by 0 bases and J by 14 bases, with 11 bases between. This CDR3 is CASSYSVYAALHF. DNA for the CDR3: TGTGCCAGCAGTTACTCGGTTTATGCGGCCCTCCACTTT.

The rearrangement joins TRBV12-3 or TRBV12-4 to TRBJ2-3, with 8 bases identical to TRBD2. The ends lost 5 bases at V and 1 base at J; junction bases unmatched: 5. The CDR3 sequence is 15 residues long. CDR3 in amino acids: CASSRRGLGTDTQYF. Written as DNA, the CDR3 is TGTGCCAGCAGTCGAAGGGGACTAGGCACAGATACGCAGTATTTT.

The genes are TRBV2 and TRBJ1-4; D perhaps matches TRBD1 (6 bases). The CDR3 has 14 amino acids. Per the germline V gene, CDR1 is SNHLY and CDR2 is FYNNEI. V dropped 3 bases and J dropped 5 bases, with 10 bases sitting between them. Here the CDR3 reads CASSDTGKNEKLFF. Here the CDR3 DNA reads TGTGCCAGCAGTGATACAGGGAAGAATGAAAAACTGTTTTTT.

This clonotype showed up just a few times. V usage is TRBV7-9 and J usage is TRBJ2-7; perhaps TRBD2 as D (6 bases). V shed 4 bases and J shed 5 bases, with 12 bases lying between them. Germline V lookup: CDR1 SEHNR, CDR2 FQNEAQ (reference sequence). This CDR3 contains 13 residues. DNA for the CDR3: TGTGCCAGCAGCTCCGAATTAGCGGACGAGCAGTACGTC. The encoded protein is CASSSELADEQYV.

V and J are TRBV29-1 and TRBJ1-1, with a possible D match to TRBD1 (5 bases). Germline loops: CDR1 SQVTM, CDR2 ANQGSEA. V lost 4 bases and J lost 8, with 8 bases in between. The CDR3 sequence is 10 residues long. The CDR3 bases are TGCAGCGTTGGGGACGGCGAAGCTTTCTTT. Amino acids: CSVGDGEAFF. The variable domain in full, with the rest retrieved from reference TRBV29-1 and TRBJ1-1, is SAVISQKPSRDICQRGTSLTIQCQVDSQVTMMFWYRQQPGQSLTLIATANQGSEATYESGFVIDKFPISRPNLTFSTLTVSNMSPEDSSIYLCSVGDGEAFFGQGTRLTVV.

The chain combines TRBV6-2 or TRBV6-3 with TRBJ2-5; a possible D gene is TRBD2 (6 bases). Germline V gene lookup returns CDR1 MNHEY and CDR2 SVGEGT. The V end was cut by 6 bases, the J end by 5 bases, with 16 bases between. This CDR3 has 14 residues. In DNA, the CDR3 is TGTGCCAGCAGCTCGCGGAGGGGCGGGGAGACCCAGTACTTC. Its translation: CASSSRRGGETQYF.

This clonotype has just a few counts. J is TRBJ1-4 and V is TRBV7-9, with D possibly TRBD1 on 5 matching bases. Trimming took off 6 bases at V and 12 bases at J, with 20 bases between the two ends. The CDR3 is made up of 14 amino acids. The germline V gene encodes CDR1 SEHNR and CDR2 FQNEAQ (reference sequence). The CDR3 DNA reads TGTGCCAGCAGTCTACAGGCTATCTCCTCCGAACTGTTTTTT. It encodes CASSLQAISSELFF.

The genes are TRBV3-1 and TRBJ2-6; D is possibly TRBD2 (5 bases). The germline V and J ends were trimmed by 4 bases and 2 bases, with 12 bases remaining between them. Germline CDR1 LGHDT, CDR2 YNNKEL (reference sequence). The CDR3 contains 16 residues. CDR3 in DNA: TGTGCCAGCAGCCTCTACGGGAATCCTGGGGCCAACGTCCTGACTTTC. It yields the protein CASSLYGNPGANVLTF.

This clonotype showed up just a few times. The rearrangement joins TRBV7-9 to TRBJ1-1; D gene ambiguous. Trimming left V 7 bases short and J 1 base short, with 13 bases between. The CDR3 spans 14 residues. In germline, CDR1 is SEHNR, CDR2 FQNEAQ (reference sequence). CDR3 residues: CASTDLSGNTEAFF. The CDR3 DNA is TGTGCCAGCACCGATCTGTCGGGGAACACTGAAGCTTTCTTT.

The CDR3 loop reads CASSLDRGGDQPQHF. In nucleotides, the CDR3 is TGTGCCAGCAGCTTGGACCGGGGGGGGGATCAGCCCCAGCATTTT. The chain carries TRBV7-2 and TRBJ1-5, with TRBD1 as a possible D gene (5 bases). Deletions cut 3 bases from V and 5 bases from J, with 14 bases between. CDR1 is SGHTA and CDR2 is FQGNSA in the germline V gene. The CDR3 runs 15 residues.

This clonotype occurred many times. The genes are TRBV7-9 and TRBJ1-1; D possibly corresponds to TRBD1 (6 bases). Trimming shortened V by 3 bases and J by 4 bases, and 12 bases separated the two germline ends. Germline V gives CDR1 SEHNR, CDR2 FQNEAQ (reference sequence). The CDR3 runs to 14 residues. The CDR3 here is CASSFAARGTEAFF. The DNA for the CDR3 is TGTGCCAGCAGCTTCGCGGCCAGGGGCACTGAAGCTTTCTTT.

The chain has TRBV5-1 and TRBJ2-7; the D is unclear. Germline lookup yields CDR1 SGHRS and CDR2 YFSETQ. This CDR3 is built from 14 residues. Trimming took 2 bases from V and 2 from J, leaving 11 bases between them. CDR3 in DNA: TGCGCCAGCAGCTTAGAGACAATCACCTACGAGCAGTACTTC. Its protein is CASSLETITYEQYF.

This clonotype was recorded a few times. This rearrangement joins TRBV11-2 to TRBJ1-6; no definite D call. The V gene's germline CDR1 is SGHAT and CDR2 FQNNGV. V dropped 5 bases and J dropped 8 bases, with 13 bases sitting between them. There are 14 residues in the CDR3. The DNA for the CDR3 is TGTGCCAGCAGCGTAATGGGTCTGTATTCACCCCTCCACTTT. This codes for CASSVMGLYSPLHF.

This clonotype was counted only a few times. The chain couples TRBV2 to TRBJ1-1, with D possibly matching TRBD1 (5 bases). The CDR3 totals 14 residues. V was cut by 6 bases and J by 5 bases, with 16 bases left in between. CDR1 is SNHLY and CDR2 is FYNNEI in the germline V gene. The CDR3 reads CASRSPGTRTEAFF. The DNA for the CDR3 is TGTGCCAGCAGGAGTCCCGGGACGAGGACTGAAGCTTTCTTT.

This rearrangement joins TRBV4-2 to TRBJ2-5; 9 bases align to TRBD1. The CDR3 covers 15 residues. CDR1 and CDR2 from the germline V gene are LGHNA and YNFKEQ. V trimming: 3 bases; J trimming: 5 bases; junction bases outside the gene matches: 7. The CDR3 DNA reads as TGTGCCAGCAGCCAGCTCACAGGGGGCGGTGAGACCCAGTACTTC. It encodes CASSQLTGGGETQYF.

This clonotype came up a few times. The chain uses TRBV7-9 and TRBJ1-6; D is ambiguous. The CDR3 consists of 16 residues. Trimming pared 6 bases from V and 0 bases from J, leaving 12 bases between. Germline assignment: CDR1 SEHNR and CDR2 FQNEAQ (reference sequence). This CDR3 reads CASRRAGSSYNSPLHF. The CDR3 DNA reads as TGTGCCAGCAGGCGAGCTGGGAGCTCCTATAATTCACCCCTCCACTTT.

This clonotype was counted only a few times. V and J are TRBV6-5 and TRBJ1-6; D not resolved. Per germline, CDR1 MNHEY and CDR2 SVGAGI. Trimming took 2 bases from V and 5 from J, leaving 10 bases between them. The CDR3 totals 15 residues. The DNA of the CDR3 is TGTGCCAGCAGTTACCGAGGATTTAATAATTCACCCCTCCACTTT. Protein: CASSYRGFNNSPLHF.

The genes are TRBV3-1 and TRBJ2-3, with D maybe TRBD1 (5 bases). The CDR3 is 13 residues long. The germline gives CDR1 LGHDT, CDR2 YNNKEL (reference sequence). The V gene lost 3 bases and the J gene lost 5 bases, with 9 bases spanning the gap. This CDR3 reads CASSQGPRDTQYF. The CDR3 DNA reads TGTGCCAGCAGCCAGGGGCCGCGAGATACGCAGTATTTT.

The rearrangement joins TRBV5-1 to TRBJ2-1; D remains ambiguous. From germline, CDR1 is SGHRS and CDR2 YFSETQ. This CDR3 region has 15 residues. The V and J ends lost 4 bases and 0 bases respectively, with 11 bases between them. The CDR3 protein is CASSRRVNSYNEQFF. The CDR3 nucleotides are TGCGCCAGCAGCAGACGAGTCAACTCCTACAATGAGCAGTTCTTC.

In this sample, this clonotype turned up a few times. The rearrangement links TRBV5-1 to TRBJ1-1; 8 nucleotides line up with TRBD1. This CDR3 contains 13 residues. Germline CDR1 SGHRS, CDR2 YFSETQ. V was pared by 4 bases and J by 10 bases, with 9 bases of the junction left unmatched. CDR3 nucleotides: TGCGCCAGCAGCGAGGATCAGGGGGCGAGAGCTTTCTTT. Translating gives CASSEDQGARAFF.

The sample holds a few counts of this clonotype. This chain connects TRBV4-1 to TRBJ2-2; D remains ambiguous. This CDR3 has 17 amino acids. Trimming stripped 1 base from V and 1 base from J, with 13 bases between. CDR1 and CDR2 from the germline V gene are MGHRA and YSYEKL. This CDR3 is CASSQGLARRNTGELFF. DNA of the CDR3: TGCGCCAGCAGCCAAGGGTTGGCGAGGAGGAACACCGGGGAGCTGTTTTTT.

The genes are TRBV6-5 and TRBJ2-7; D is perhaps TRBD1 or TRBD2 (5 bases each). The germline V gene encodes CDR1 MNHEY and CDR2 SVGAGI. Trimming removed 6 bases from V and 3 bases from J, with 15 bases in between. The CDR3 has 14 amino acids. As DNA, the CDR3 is TGTGCCAGCAGAGAGACAGAGGACTTCTACGAGCAGTACGTC. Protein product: CASRETEDFYEQYV.

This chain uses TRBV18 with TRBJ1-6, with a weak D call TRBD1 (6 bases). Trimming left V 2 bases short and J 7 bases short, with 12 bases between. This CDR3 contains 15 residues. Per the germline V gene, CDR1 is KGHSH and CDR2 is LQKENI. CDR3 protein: CASSPRPQGNSPLHF. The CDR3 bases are TGTGCCAGCTCACCAAGGCCCCAGGGGAATTCACCCCTCCACTTT.

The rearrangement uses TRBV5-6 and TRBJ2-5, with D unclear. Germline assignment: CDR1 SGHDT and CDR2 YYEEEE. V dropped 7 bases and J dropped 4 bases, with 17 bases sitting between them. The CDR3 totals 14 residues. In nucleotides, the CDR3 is TGTGCCAGCGCTAACCAGGACCTAAGAGAGACCCAGTACTTC. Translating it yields CASANQDLRETQYF. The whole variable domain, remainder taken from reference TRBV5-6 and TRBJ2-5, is DAGVTQSPTHLIKTRGQQVTLRCSPKSGHDTVSWYQQALGQGPQFIFQYYEEEERQRGNFPDRFSGHQFPNYSSELNVNALLLGDSALYLCASANQDLRETQYFGPGTRLLVL.

In DNA form, the CDR3 reads TGTGCCAGCAGTTTATTGAACCCTAGCGGGGGTACAGATACGCAGTATTTT. It codes for CASSLLNPSGGTDTQYF. V gene TRBV27 combines with J gene TRBJ2-3, with 10 bases that match TRBD2. Looked up from germline, CDR1 is MNHEY and CDR2 is SMNVEV (reference sequence). The CDR3 totals 17 residues. Trimming removed 1 base from V and 3 bases from J; junction bases left unmatched: 7.